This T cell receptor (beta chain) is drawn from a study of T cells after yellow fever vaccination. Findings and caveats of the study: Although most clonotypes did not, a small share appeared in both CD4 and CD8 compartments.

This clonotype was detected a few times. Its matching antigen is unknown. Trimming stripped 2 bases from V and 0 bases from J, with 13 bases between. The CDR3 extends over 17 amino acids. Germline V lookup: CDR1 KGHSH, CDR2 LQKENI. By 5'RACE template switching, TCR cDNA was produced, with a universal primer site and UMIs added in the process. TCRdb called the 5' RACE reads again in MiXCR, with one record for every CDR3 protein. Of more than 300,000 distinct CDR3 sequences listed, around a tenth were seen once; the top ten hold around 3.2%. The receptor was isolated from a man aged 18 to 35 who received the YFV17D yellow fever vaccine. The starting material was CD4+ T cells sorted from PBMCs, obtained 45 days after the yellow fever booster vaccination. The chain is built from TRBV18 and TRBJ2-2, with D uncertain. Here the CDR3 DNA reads TGTGCCAGCTCACCAATCCGGCAGGCGCCGAACACCGGGGAGCTGTTTTTT. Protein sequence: CASSPIRQAPNTGELFF.